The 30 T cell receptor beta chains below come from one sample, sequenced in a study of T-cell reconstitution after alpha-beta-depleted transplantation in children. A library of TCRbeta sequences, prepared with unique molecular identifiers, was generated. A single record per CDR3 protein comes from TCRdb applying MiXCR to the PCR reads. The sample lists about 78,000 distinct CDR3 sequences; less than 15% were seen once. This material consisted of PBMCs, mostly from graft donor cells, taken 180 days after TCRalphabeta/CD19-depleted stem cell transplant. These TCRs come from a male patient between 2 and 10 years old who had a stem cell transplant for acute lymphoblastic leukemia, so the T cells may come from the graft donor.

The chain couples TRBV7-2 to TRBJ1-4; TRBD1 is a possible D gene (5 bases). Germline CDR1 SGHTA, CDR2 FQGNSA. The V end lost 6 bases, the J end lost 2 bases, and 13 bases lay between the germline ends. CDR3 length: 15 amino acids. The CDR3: CASSASKGTNEKLFF. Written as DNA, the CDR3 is TGTGCCAGCAGTGCTAGTAAGGGGACTAATGAAAAACTGTTTTTT.

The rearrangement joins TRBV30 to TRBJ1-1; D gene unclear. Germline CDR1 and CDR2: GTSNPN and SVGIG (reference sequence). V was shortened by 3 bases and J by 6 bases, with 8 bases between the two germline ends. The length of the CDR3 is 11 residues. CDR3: CAWSELPEAFF. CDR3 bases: TGTGCCTGGAGCGAGCTGCCTGAAGCTTTCTTT.

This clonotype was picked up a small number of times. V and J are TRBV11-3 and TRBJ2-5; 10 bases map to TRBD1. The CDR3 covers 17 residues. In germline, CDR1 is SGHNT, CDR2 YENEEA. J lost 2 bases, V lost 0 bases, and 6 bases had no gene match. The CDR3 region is CASSLDPGTGDQETQYF. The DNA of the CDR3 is TGTGCCAGCAGCTTAGATCCCGGGACAGGGGATCAAGAGACCCAGTACTTC. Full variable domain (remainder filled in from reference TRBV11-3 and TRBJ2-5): EAGVVQSPRYKIIEKKQPVAFWCNPISGHNTLYWYLQNLGQGPELLIRYENEEAVDDSQLPKDRFSAERLKGVDSTLKIQPAELGDSAVYLCASSLDPGTGDQETQYFGPGTRLLVL.

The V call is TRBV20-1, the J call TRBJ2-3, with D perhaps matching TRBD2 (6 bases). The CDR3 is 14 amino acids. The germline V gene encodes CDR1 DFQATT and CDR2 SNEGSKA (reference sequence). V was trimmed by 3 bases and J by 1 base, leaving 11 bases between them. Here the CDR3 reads CSARRLVGTDTQYF. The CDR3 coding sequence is TGCAGTGCTAGGAGACTAGTCGGCACAGATACGCAGTATTTT.

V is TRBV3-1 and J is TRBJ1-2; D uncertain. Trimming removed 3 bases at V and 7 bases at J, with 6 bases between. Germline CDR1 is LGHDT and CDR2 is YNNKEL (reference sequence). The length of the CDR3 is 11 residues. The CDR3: CASSHRAGYTF. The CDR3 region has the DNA TGTGCCAGCAGCCACCGCGCTGGCTACACCTTC.

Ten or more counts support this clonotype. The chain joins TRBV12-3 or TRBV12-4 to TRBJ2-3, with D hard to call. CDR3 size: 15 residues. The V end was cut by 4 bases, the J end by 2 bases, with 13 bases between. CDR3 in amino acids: CASSSDGRYTDTQYF. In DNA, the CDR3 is TGTGCCAGCAGTTCCGACGGACGGTACACAGATACGCAGTATTTT.

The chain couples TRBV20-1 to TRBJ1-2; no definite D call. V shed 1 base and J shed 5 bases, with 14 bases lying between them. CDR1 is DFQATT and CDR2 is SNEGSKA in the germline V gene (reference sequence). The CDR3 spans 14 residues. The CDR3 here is CSARVTRRGYGYTF. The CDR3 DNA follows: TGCAGTGCTAGAGTTACCCGGAGAGGGTATGGCTACACCTTC.

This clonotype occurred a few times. The CDR3 DNA follows: TGTGCCAGCAGCTTATGGGGACGGAAGGAGACCCAGTACTTC. It specifies CASSLWGRKETQYF. J is TRBJ2-5 and V is TRBV7-2; either TRBD1 or TRBD2 may fit D (5 bases each). Germline V CDR1 and CDR2: SGHTA, FQGNSA. The CDR3 extends over 14 amino acids. Trimming removed 2 bases from V and 5 bases from J, with 12 bases in between.

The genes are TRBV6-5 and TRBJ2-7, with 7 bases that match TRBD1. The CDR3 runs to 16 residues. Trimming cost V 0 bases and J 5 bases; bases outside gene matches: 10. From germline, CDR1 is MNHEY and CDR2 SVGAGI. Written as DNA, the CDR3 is TGTGCCAGCAGTTACTCGAAACAGGGGTGGAAAAACGAGCAGTACTTC. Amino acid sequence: CASSYSKQGWKNEQYF.

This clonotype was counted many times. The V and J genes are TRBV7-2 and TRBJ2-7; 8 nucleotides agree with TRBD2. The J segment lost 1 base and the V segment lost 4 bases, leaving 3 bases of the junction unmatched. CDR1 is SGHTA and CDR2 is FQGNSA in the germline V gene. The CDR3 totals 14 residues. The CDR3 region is CASSSGGNSYEQYF. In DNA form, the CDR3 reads TGTGCCAGCAGCTCGGGAGGGAATTCCTACGAGCAGTACTTC.

CDR3 loop: CSAQVLAGTYNEQFF. DNA of the CDR3: TGCAGTGCTCAAGTACTAGCGGGGACTTACAATGAGCAGTTCTTC. This sequence joins TRBV20-1 and TRBJ2-1, with 10 bases lining up with TRBD2. This CDR3 is built from 15 residues. CDR1 is DFQATT and CDR2 is SNEGSKA in the germline V gene (reference sequence). Losses at the gene ends were 5 bases for V and 4 bases for J; bases not matched to a gene: 8.

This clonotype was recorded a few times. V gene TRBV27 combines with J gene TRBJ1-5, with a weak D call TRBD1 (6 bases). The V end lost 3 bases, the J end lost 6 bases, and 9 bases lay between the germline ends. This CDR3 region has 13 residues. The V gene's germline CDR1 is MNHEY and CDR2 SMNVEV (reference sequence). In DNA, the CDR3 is TGTGCCAGCAGTTTGGGACACTTTCAGCCCCAGCATTTT. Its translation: CASSLGHFQPQHF.

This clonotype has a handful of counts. The chain's CDR3 is CASSSTGDIQYF. The CDR3 bases are TGTGCCAGCAGCTCAACGGGTGACATTCAGTACTTC. The chain joins TRBV7-9 to TRBJ2-4; D unclear. The CDR3 runs 12 residues. V was pared by 4 bases and J by 8 bases, with 9 bases between. Germline V CDR1 and CDR2: SEHNR, FQNEAQ (reference sequence).

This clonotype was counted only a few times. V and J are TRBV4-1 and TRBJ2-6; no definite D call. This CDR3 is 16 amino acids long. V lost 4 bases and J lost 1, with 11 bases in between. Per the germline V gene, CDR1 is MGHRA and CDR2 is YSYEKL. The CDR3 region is CASSPHHGSGANVLTF. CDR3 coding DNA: TGCGCCAGCAGCCCTCATCACGGGTCTGGGGCCAACGTCCTGACTTTC.

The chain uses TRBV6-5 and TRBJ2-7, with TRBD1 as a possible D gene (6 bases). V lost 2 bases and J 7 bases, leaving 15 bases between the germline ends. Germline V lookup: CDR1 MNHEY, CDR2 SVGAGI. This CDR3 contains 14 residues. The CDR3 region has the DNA TGTGCCAGCAGTTACGGGCAGGGGATGGGGGAGCAGTACTTC. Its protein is CASSYGQGMGEQYF.

This CDR3 is CASSLVGGFPAPNYGYTF. The CDR3, as DNA: TGTGCCAGCAGCTTAGTCGGTGGATTCCCAGCCCCGAACTATGGCTACACCTTC. The chain joins TRBV11-2 to TRBJ1-2; D remains unclear. CDR3 size: 18 residues. Germline CDR1 is SGHAT and CDR2 is FQNNGV. The V end was cut by 1 base, the J end by 2 bases, with 20 bases between.

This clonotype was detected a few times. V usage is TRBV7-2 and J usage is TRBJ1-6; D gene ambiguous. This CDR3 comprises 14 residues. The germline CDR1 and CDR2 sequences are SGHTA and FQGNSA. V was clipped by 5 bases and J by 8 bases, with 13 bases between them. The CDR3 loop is CASSQNPLYSPLHF. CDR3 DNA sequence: TGTGCCAGCAGCCAAAACCCACTGTATTCACCCCTCCACTTT. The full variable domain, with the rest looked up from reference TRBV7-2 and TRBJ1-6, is GAGVSQSPSNKVTEKGKDVELRCDPISGHTALYWYRQSLGQGLEFLIYFQGNSAPDKSGLPSDRFSAERTGGSVSTLTIQRTQQEDSAVYLCASSQNPLYSPLHFGNGTRLTVT.

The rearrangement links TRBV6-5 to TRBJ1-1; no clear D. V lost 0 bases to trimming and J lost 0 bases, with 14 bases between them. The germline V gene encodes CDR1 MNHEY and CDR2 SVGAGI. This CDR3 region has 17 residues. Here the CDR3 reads CASSYSVFGRVNTEAFF. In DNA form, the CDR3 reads TGTGCCAGCAGTTACTCGGTCTTTGGAAGGGTGAACACTGAAGCTTTCTTT.

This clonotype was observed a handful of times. The CDR3 protein is CVGRQSNQPQHF. The CDR3, as DNA: TGTGTAGGTAGACAAAGCAATCAGCCCCAGCATTTT. This rearrangement joins TRBV3-1 to TRBJ1-5; no definite D call. The length of the CDR3 is 12 residues. The germline V gene has CDR1 LGHDT and CDR2 YNNKEL (reference sequence).

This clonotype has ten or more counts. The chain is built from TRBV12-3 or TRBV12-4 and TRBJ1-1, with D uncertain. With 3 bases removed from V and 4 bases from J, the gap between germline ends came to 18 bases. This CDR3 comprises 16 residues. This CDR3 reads CASSFLRPIFTTEAFF. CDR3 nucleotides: TGTGCCAGCAGTTTCCTCCGCCCCATTTTTACCACTGAAGCTTTCTTT.

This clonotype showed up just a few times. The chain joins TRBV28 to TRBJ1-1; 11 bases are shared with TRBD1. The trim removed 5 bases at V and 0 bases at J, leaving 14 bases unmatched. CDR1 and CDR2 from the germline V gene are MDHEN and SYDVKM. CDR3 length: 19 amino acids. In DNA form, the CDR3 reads TGTGCCAGCAGTCCGATCCCGGACAGGGGGCATCTCCTGAACACTGAAGCTTTCTTT. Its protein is CASSPIPDRGHLLNTEAFF.

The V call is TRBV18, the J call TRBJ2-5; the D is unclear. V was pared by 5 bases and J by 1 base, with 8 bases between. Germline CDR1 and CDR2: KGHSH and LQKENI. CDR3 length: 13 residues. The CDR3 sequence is CASSYHSQETQYF. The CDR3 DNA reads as TGTGCCAGCTCATACCACAGCCAAGAGACCCAGTACTTC.

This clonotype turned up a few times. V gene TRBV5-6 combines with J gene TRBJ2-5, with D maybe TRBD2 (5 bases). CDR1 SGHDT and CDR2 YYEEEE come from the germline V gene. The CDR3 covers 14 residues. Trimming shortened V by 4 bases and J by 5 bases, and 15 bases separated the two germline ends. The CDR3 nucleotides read TGTGCCAGCAGCAACCTCGACGGGATGGAGACCCAGTACTTC. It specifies CASSNLDGMETQYF.

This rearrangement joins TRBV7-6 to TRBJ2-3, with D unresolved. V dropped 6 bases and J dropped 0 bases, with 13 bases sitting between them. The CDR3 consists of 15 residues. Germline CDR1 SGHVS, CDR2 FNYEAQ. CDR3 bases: TGTGCCAGCAGATCGACCACGAGGAGCACAGATACGCAGTATTTT. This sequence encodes CASRSTTRSTDTQYF.

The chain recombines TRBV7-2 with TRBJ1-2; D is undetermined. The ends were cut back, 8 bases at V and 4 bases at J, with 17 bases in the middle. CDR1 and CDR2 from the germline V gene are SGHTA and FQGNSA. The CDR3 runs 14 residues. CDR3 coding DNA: TGTGCCAGCGCCCGCGTAACAAAGGCCTATGGCTACACCTTC. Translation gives CASARVTKAYGYTF. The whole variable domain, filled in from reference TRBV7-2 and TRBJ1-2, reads GAGVSQSPSNKVTEKGKDVELRCDPISGHTALYWYRQSLGQGLEFLIYFQGNSAPDKSGLPSDRFSAERTGGSVSTLTIQRTQQEDSAVYLCASARVTKAYGYTFGSGTRLTVV.

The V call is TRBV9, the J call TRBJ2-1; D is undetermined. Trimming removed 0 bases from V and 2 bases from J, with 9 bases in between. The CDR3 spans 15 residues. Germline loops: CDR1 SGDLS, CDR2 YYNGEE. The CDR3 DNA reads TGTGCCAGCAGCGTAGCTTTGGGCCCCTACAATGAGCAGTTCTTC. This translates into CASSVALGPYNEQFF.

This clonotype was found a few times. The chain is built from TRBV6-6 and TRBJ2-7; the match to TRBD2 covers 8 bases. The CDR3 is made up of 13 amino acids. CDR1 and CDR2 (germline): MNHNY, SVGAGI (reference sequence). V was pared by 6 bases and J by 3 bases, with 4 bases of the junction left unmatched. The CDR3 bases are TGTGCCAGCAGCCTGAGCGGGAGCTACGAGCAGTACTTC. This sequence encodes CASSLSGSYEQYF.

The DNA for the CDR3 is TGTGCCATCAGTAAAGGGGCAGGGAAGCTAACTGAAGCTTTCTTT. This sequence encodes CAISKGAGKLTEAFF. The J gene is TRBJ1-1, the V gene TRBV10-3; tentative D call: TRBD1 (5 bases). CDR3 length equals 15 residues. From germline, CDR1 is ENHRY and CDR2 SYGVKD. V was trimmed by 5 bases and J by 5 bases, leaving 18 bases between them.

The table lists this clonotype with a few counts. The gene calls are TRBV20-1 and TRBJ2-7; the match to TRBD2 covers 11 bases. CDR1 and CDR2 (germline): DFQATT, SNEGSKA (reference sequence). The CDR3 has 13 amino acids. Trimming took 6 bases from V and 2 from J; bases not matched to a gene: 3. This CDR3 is CSAGLAEPYEQYF. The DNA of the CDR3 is TGCAGTGCGGGACTAGCGGAGCCCTACGAGCAGTACTTC.

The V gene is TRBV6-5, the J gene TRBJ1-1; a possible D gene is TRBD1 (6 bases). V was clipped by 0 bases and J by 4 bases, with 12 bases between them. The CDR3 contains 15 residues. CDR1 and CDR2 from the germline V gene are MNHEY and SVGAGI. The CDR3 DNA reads TGTGCCAGCAGTTACTCGAGTAAACAGGGCACTGAAGCTTTCTTT. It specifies CASSYSSKQGTEAFF.